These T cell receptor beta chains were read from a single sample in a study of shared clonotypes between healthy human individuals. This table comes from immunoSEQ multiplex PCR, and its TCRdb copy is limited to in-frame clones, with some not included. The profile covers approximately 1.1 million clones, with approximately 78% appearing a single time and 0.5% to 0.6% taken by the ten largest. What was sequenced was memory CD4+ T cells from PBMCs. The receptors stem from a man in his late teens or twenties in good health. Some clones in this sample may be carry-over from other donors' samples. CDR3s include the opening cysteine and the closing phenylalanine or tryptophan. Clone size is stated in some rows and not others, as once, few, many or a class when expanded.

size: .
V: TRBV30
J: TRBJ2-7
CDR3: CAWSRAYEQYF

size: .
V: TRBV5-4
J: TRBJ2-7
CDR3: CASSPSGRGYEQYF

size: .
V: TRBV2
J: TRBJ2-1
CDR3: CASRPGPLGDEQFF

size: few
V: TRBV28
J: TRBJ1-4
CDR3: CASRPIRGVSNEKLFF

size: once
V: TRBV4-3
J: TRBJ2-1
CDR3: CASSQEAPLGEQFF

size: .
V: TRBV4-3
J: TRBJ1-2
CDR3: CASSPQDREVGGYTF

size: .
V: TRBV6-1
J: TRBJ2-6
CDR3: CASSDTSGVPGANVLTF

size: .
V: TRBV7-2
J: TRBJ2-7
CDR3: CASSGTYRSGEQYF

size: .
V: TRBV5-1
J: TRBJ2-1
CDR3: CASSLGSPAYNEQFF

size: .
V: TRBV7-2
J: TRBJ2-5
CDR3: CASSSQDGRETQYF

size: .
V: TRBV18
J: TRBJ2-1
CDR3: CASSPLGFAYNEQFF